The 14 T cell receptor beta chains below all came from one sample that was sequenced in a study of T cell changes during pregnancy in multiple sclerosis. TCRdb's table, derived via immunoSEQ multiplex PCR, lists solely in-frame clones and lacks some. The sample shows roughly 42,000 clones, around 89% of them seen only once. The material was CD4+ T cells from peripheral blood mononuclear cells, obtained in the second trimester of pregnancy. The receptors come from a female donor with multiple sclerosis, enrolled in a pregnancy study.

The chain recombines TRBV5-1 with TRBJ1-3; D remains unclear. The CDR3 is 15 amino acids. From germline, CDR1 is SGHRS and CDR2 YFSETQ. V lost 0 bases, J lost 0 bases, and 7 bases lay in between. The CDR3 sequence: CASSLDEFSGNTIYF. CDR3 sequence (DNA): TGCGCCAGCAGCTTGGATGAGTTCTCTGGAAACACCATATATTTT.

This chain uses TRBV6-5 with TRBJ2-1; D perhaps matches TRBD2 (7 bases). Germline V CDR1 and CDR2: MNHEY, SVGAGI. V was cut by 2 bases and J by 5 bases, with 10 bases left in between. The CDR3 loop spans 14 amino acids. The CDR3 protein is CASSYRGADNEQFF. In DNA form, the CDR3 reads TGTGCCAGCAGTTACCGGGGGGCAGACAATGAGCAGTTCTTC.

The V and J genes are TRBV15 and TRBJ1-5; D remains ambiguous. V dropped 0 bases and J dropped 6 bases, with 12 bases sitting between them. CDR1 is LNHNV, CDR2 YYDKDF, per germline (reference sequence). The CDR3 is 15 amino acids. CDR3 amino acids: CATSRDPRVGQPQHF. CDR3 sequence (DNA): TGTGCCACCAGCAGAGATCCTCGGGTCGGTCAGCCCCAGCATTTT.

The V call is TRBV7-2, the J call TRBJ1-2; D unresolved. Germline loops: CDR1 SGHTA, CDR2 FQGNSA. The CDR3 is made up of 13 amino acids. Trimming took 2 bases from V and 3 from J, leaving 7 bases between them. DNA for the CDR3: TGTGCCAGCAGCTTAAAGCCGGACTATGGCTACACCTTC. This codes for CASSLKPDYGYTF.

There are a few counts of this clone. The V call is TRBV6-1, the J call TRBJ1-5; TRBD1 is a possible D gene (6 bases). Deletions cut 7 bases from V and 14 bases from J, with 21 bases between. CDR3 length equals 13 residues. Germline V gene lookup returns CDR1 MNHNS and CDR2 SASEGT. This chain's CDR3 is CASTPSGQSQEHF. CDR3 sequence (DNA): TGTGCCAGCACCCCAAGTGGACAGTCCCAAGAGCATTTT.

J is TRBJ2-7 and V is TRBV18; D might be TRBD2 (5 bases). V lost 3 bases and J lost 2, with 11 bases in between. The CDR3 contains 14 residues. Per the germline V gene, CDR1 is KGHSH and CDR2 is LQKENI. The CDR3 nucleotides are TGTGCCAGCTCACCCTCGGACTTTACCTACGAGCAGTACTTC. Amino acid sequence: CASSPSDFTYEQYF. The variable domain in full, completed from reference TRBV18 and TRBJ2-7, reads NAGVMQNPRHLVRRRGQEARLRCSPMKGHSHVYWYRQLPEEGLKFMVYLQKENIIDESGMPKERFSAEFPKEGPSILRIQQVVRGDSAAYFCASSPSDFTYEQYFGPGTRLTVT.

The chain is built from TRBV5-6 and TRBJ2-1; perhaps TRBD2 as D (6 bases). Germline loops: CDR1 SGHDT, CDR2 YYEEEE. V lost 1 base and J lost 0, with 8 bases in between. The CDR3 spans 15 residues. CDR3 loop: CASSLRTISYNEQFF. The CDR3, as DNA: TGTGCCAGCAGCTTGCGGACTATCTCCTACAATGAGCAGTTCTTC.

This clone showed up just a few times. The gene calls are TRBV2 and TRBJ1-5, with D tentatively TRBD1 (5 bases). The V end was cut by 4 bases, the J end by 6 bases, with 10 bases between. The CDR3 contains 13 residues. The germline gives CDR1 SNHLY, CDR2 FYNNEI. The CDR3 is CASSVGARQPQHF. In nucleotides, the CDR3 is TGTGCCAGCAGTGTAGGGGCGCGTCAGCCCCAGCATTTT.

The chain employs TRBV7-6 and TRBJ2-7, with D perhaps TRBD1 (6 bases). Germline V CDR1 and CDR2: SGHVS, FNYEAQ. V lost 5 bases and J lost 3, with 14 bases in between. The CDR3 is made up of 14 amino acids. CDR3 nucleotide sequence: TGTGCCAGCAGCCCAACGGACAGACTCTACGAGCAGTACTTC. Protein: CASSPTDRLYEQYF.

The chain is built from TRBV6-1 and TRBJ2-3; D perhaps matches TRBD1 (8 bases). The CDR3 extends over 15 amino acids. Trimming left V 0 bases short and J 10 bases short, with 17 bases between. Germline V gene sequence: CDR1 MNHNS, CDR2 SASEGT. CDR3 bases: TGTGCCAGCAGTGAAGCTCGGGGGGCAGGGGGCTCGCAGTATTTT. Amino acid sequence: CASSEARGAGGSQYF.

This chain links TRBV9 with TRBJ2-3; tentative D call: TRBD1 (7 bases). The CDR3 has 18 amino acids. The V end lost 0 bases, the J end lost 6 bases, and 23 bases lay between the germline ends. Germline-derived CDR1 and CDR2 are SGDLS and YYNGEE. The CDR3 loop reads CASSVASTGTRPRDTQYF. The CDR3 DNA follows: TGTGCCAGCAGCGTAGCATCGACAGGGACTCGCCCCAGGGATACGCAGTATTTT.

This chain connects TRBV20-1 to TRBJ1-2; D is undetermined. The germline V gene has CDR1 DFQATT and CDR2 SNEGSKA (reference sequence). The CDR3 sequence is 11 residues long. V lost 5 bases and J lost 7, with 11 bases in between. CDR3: CSAFDRGGYTF. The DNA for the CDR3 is TGCAGTGCTTTTGACCGGGGTGGCTACACCTTC.

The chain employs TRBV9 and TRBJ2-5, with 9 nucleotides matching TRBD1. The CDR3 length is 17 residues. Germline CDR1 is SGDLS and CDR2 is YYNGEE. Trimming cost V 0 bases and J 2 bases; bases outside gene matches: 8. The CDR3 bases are TGTGCCAGCAGCGTAGCCGGGCGGGGACAGGGTCAAGAGACCCAGTACTTC. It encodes CASSVAGRGQGQETQYF.

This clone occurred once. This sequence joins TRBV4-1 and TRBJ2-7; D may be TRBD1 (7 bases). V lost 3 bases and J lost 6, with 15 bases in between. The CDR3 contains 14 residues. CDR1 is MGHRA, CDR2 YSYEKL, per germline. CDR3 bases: TGCGCCAGCAGCCACCGTCTCCAGGGGGGCGAGCAGTACTTC. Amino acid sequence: CASSHRLQGGEQYF.